This is a list of T cell receptor beta chains from one sample in a study of regulatory T cells in long-lasting Graves disease. TCRdb re-called the multiplex PCR reads through MiXCR, storing one row per CDR3 protein. The table shows approximately 270,000 distinct CDR3 sequences, with 18% occurring only once. These same data were also listed under a study on T cells in Graves' hyperthyroidism and ophthalmopathy.

The source was peripheral blood mononuclear cells (PBMCs), collected at new diagnosis, from a patient treated with antithyroid drugs. These receptors were obtained from a woman in her 30s with Graves disease. Both conserved end residues are part of each CDR3. The order of the fields is V gene, D gene, clone size, J gene, CDR3 protein, CDR3 DNA. The D gene is left open where the match is weak. Clone size, where shown, is once, few, many, or a class for clones that have expanded.

V: TRBV5-1
D: NA
size: many
J: TRBJ2-7
CDR3: CASSPDRSEGEQYF
DNA: TGCGCCAGCAGCCCAGACAGGTCGGAGGGCGAGCAGTACTTC

V: TRBV5-6
D: TRBD2
size: many
J: TRBJ2-1
CDR3: CASSWGLAGVYHEQFF
DNA: TGTGCCAGCAGCTGGGGACTAGCGGGGGTTTATCATGAGCAGTTCTTC

V: TRBV30
D: NA
size: NA
J: TRBJ2-7
CDR3: CAWREGSYEQYF
DNA: TGTGCCTGGAGAGAGGGCTCCTACGAGCAGTACTTC

V: TRBV20-1
D: TRBD1
size: many
J: TRBJ2-1
CDR3: CSARPGTAYNEQFF
DNA: TGCAGTGCTAGGCCCGGGACAGCTTACAATGAGCAGTTCTTC

V: TRBV20-1
D: TRBD1
size: many
J: TRBJ2-7
CDR3: CSARQGEREQYF
DNA: TGCAGTGCTAGGCAGGGGGAAAGAGAGCAGTACTTC

V: TRBV4-2
D: TRBD1
size: few
J: TRBJ1-6
CDR3: CASSNPGQGVAPLHF
DNA: TGTGCCAGCAGCAATCCGGGACAGGGCGTGGCACCCCTCCACTTT

V: TRBV2
D: NA
size: many
J: TRBJ2-1
CDR3: CASSSDGSSYNEQFF
DNA: TGTGCCAGCAGTTCCGACGGAAGCTCCTACAATGAGCAGTTCTTC

V: TRBV20-1
D: TRBD2
size: NA
J: TRBJ2-7
CDR3: CSAYPLQREGHYEQYF
DNA: TGCAGTGCTTACCCCCTTCAGCGGGAGGGCCACTACGAGCAGTACTTC

V: TRBV20-1
D: NA
size: NA
J: TRBJ2-3
CDR3: CSASGGLSTDTQYF
DNA: TGCAGTGCTAGCGGGGGCCTTAGCACAGATACGCAGTATTTT

V: TRBV7-2
D: NA
size: many
J: TRBJ2-7
CDR3: CASSQTRYSYEQYF
DNA: TGTGCCAGCAGCCAGACTCGATACTCCTACGAGCAGTACTTC

V: TRBV7-9
D: TRBD2
size: few
J: TRBJ2-3
CDR3: CASSLGLAGDTQYF
DNA: TGTGCCAGCAGCTTGGGGCTAGCGGGGGATACGCAGTATTTT

V: TRBV11-2
D: NA
size: many
J: TRBJ2-3
CDR3: CASSLDLWDTNTDTQYF
DNA: TGTGCCAGCAGCTTAGATCTGTGGGACACTAACACAGATACGCAGTATTTT

V: TRBV20-1
D: NA
size: NA
J: TRBJ1-2
CDR3: CSARDPGKDGYTF
DNA: TGCAGTGCTAGAGACCCCGGTAAGGATGGCTACACCTTC

V: TRBV6-5
D: NA
size: many
J: TRBJ1-5
CDR3: CASSSVGDSQPQHF
DNA: TGTGCCAGCAGTTCTGTCGGGGATAGTCAGCCCCAGCATTTT

V: TRBV12-5
D: TRBD1
size: NA
J: TRBJ1-5
CDR3: CASGPGQGQIQPQHF
DNA: TGTGCTAGTGGTCCAGGACAGGGGCAGATTCAGCCCCAGCATTTT

V: TRBV18
D: NA
size: many
J: TRBJ1-6
CDR3: CASSPWGSNSPLHF
DNA: TGTGCCAGCTCCCCTTGGGGGAGTAATTCACCCCTCCACTTT

V: TRBV12-3/TRBV12-4
D: NA
size: many
J: TRBJ1-2
CDR3: CASSLYGQSTEHGYTF
DNA: TGTGCCAGCAGTTTGTACGGACAGTCGACGGAACATGGCTACACCTTC

V: TRBV27
D: NA
size: many
J: TRBJ1-1
CDR3: CASRVRRGNTEAFF
DNA: TGTGCCAGCAGAGTCCGCAGGGGGAACACTGAAGCTTTCTTT

V: TRBV18
D: TRBD1
size: many
J: TRBJ1-2
CDR3: CASSPQGAPRGYTF
DNA: TGTGCCAGCTCACCCCAGGGGGCGCCCCGTGGCTACACCTTC

V: TRBV7-9
D: NA
size: many
J: TRBJ2-5
CDR3: CASSGGRETQYF
DNA: TGTGCCAGCAGCGGGGGCCGGGAGACCCAGTACTTC

V: TRBV6-1
D: NA
size: many
J: TRBJ1-1
CDR3: CASGLGGEAFF
DNA: TGTGCCAGCGGGTTAGGAGGTGAAGCTTTCTTT

V: TRBV6-5
D: NA
size: many
J: TRBJ1-6
CDR3: CASSYSRGVGNSPLHF
DNA: TGTGCCAGCAGTTACTCGAGGGGTGTTGGGAATTCACCCCTCCACTTT

V: TRBV3-1
D: NA
size: many
J: TRBJ1-2
CDR3: CASSPLHENYGYTF
DNA: TGTGCCAGCAGCCCTCTACACGAAAACTATGGCTACACCTTC

V: TRBV19
D: NA
size: NA
J: TRBJ1-1
CDR3: CASSTLLLMNTEAFF
DNA: TGTGCCAGTAGTACCCTTTTGCTTATGAACACTGAAGCTTTCTTT

V: TRBV10-3
D: NA
size: many
J: TRBJ1-3
CDR3: CAISRDSGNTIYF
DNA: TGTGCCATCAGTCGGGACTCTGGAAACACCATATATTTT

V: TRBV11-2
D: TRBD2
size: many
J: TRBJ2-7
CDR3: CASSLERGGSSYEQYF
DNA: TGTGCCAGCAGCTTAGAGCGGGGGGGGAGCTCCTACGAGCAGTACTTC

V: TRBV20-1
D: NA
size: many
J: TRBJ1-3
CDR3: CSAYRDMSENTIYF
DNA: TGCAGTGCTTACAGGGACATGTCTGAAAACACCATATATTTT

V: TRBV5-6
D: NA
size: many
J: TRBJ1-1
CDR3: CASSLMRGTEAFF
DNA: TGTGCCAGCAGCTTGATGAGGGGAACTGAAGCTTTCTTT

V: TRBV20-1
D: NA
size: many
J: TRBJ1-1
CDR3: CSGKGNTEAFF
DNA: TGCAGCGGCAAGGGAAACACTGAAGCTTTCTTT

V: TRBV6-4
D: NA
size: NA
J: TRBJ1-6
CDR3: CASSEGAFNNSPLHF
DNA: TGTGCCAGCAGTGAAGGGGCCTTCAATAATTCACCCCTCCACTTT

V: TRBV7-9
D: NA
size: many
J: TRBJ1-1
CDR3: CASSLGGTHTEAFF
DNA: TGTGCCAGCAGCTTAGGAGGGACACACACTGAAGCTTTCTTT

V: TRBV2
D: NA
size: many
J: TRBJ1-3
CDR3: CASSEFSSGDTIYF
DNA: TGTGCCAGCAGTGAATTTAGTTCCGGGGACACCATATATTTT

V: TRBV27
D: NA
size: many
J: TRBJ2-2
CDR3: CASSLWIAANTGELFF
DNA: TGTGCCAGCAGTTTATGGATAGCGGCGAACACCGGGGAGCTGTTTTTT

V: TRBV6-1
D: TRBD1
size: many
J: TRBJ2-1
CDR3: CASQDRWATEQFF
DNA: TGTGCCAGTCAGGACAGGTGGGCTACTGAGCAGTTCTTC

V: TRBV6-5
D: NA
size: many
J: TRBJ1-5
CDR3: CASSYSIPGSPNQPQHF
DNA: TGTGCCAGCAGTTACTCGATACCAGGGTCCCCCAATCAGCCCCAGCATTTT

V: TRBV3-1
D: NA
size: many
J: TRBJ1-6
CDR3: CASSQLGNSPLHF
DNA: TGTGCCAGCAGCCAGCTGGGGAATTCACCCCTCCACTTT

V: TRBV11-2
D: NA
size: many
J: TRBJ1-1
CDR3: CASSLEGRNTEAFF
DNA: TGTGCCAGCAGCTTGGAGGGAAGGAACACTGAAGCTTTCTTT

V: TRBV5-1
D: NA
size: many
J: TRBJ1-1
CDR3: CASSLRDTEAFF
DNA: TGTGCCAGCAGCTTGCGGGATACTGAAGCTTTCTTT

V: TRBV20-1
D: NA
size: many
J: TRBJ1-5
CDR3: CSAGTQGSNQPQHF
DNA: TGCAGTGCTGGAACCCAGGGATCGAATCAGCCCCAGCATTTT

V: TRBV12-3/TRBV12-4
D: NA
size: many
J: TRBJ1-4
CDR3: CASSLAGWPDEKLFF
DNA: TGTGCCAGCAGTTTAGCGGGATGGCCGGATGAAAAACTGTTTTTT

V: TRBV20-1
D: TRBD2
size: NA
J: TRBJ2-7
CDR3: CSAWGGLARYEQYF
DNA: TGCAGTGCGTGGGGGGGACTAGCAAGGTACGAGCAGTACTTC